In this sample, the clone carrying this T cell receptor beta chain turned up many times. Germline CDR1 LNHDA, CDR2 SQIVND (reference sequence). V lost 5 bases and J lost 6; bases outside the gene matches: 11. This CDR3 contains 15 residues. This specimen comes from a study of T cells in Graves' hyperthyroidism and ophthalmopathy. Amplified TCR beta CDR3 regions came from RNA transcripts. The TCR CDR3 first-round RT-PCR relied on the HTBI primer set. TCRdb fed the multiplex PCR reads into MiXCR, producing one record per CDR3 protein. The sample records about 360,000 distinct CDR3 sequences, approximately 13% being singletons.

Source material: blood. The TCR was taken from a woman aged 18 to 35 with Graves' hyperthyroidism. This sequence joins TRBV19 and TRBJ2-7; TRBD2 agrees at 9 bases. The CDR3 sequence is CASSRTAGGRPEQYF. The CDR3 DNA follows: TGTGCCAGTAGTCGAACAGCGGGAGGAAGACCCGAGCAGTACTTC.